These 5 T cell receptor beta chains were all obtained from the same sample, sequenced in a study of identical twins. TCRdb analysed the 5' RACE reads with MiXCR anew, one entry per CDR3 protein. The sample has a few hundred thousand distinct CDR3 sequences, approximately 14% seen once. The sample was also reused in another study, on yellow fever vaccine responses in identical twins.

The sample comprised CD4+ T cells sorted from blood. Receptors were obtained from a woman under 30 in good health.

This rearrangement joins TRBV5-5 to TRBJ1-4; possibly TRBD1 for D (6 bases). Trimming pared 5 bases from V and 5 bases from J, leaving 13 bases between. This CDR3 contains 14 residues. Germline CDR1 reads SGHKS; CDR2 reads YYEKEE (reference sequence). This chain's CDR3 is CASRNRVENEKLFF. The DNA of the CDR3 is TGTGCCAGCAGAAACAGGGTCGAAAATGAAAAACTGTTTTTT.

The rearrangement links TRBV10-3 to TRBJ2-1; D might be TRBD2 (5 bases). This CDR3 has 16 residues. Germline CDR1 ENHRY, CDR2 SYGVKD. Trimming took off 0 bases at V and 7 bases at J, with 16 bases between the two ends. This CDR3 is CAISESYGMAGNEQFF. The DNA for the CDR3 is TGTGCCATCAGTGAGTCGTACGGGATGGCTGGTAATGAGCAGTTCTTC.

The table lists this clonotype with a few counts. The chain combines TRBV9 with TRBJ2-2; D gene ambiguous. V shed 2 bases and J shed 2 bases, with 7 bases lying between them. Per germline, CDR1 SGDLS and CDR2 YYNGEE. The CDR3 covers 14 residues. The CDR3 DNA reads TGTGCCAGCAGCGTCTGGGAAAACACCGGGGAGCTGTTTTTT. This gives the protein CASSVWENTGELFF.

This clonotype was counted only a few times. The chain employs TRBV12-3 or TRBV12-4 and TRBJ1-1; D perhaps matches TRBD1 (6 bases). CDR3 length: 12 residues. Deletions cut 6 bases from V and 6 bases from J, with 11 bases between. The CDR3, as DNA: TGTGCCAGCAGAACACAGGGAGCTGAAGCTTTCTTT. This sequence encodes CASRTQGAEAFF.

This clonotype was counted between two and nine times. The chain carries TRBV2 and TRBJ1-1; weak D call: TRBD1 (6 bases). The V end was cut by 7 bases, the J end by 6 bases, with 12 bases between. The CDR3 runs 12 residues. Per germline, CDR1 SNHLY and CDR2 FYNNEI. The CDR3 nucleotides read TGTGCCAGCACCCGGACAGACGCTGAAGCTTTCTTT. This codes for CASTRTDAEAFF.